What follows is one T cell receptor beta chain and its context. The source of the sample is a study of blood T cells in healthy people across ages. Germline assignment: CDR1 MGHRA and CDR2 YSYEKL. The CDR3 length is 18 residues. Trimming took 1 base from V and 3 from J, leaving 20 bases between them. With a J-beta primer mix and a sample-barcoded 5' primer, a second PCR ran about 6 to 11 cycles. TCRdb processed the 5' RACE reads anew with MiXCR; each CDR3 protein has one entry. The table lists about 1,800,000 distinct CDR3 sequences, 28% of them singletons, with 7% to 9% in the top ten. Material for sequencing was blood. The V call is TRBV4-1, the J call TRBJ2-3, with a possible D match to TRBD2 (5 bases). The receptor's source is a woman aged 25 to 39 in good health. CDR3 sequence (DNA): TGCGCCAGCAGCCAAGTTGGACTCCCCAGTCGGGGTACAGATACGCAGTATTTT. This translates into CASSQVGLPSRGTDTQYF.